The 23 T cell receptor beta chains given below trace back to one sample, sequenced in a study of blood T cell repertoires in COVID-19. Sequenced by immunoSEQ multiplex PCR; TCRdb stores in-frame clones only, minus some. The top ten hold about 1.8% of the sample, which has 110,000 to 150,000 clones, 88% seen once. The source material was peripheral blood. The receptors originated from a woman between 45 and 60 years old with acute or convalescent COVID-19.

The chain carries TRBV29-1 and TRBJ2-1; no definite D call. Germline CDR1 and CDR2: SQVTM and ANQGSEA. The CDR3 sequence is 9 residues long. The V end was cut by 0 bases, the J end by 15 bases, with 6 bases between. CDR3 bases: TGCAGCGTTGAAGATCATCCGTTCTTC. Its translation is CSVEDHPFF.

The CDR3 here is CASSRPYGGVNSPLHF. CDR3 in DNA: TGTGCCAGCAGCCGCCCATATGGAGGGGTCAATTCACCCCTCCACTTT. This chain connects TRBV5-4 to TRBJ1-6, with a weak D call TRBD1 (5 bases). The CDR3 runs 16 residues. Trimming cost V 4 bases and J 7 bases, with 18 bases left between them. Germline V gene sequence: CDR1 SGHNT, CDR2 YYREEE (reference sequence).

CDR3 region: CAISAAFLGEGGDTEAFF. CDR3 nucleotides: TGTGCCATCAGTGCGGCGTTTTTGGGGGAAGGAGGGGATACTGAAGCTTTCTTT. This sequence joins TRBV10-3 and TRBJ1-1; maybe TRBD1 (5 bases). The CDR3 runs to 18 residues. Germline V CDR1 and CDR2: ENHRY, SYGVKD. Trimming pared 4 bases from V and 5 bases from J, leaving 26 bases between.

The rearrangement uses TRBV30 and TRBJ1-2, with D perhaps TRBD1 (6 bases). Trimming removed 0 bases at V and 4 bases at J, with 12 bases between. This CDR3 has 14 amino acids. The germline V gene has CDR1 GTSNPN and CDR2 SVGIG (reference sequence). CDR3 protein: CAWSVLQGTYGYTF. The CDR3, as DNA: TGTGCCTGGAGTGTACTTCAGGGGACCTATGGCTACACCTTC. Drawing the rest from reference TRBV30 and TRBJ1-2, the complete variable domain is SQTIHQWPATLVQPVGSPLSLECTVEGTSNPNLYWYRQAAGRGLQLLFYSVGIGQISSEVPQNLSASRPQDRQFILSSKKLLLSDSGFYLCAWSVLQGTYGYTFGSGTRLTVV.

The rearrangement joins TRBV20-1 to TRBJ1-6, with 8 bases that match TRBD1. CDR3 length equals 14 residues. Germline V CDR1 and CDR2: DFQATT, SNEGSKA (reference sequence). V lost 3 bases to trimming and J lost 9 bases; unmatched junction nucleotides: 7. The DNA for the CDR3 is TGCAGTGCTAGTGTACAGGGGGGCGCTTCACCCCTCCACTTT. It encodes CSASVQGGASPLHF.

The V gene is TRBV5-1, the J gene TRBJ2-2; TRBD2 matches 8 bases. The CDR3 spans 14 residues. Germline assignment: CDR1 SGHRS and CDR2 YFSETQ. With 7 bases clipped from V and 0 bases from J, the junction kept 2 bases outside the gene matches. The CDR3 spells CASREGANTGELFF. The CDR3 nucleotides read TGCGCCAGCCGGGAGGGAGCGAACACCGGGGAGCTGTTTTTT.

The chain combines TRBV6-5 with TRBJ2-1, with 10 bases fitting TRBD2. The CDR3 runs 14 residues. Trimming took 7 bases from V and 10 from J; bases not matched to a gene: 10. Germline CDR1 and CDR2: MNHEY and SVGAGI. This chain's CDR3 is CASNRAGGESEQFF. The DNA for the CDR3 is TGTGCCAGCAACAGAGCGGGGGGGGAATCAGAGCAGTTCTTC.

The CDR3 sequence is CASSLGRQGYGYTF. The CDR3 bases are TGTGCCAGCAGCTTAGGCAGACAGGGATATGGCTACACCTTC. V is TRBV11-2 and J is TRBJ1-2; 7 bases fit TRBD1. This CDR3 comprises 14 residues. Germline CDR1 and CDR2: SGHAT and FQNNGV. V shed 1 base and J 5 bases; nucleotides not matched to a gene: 4.

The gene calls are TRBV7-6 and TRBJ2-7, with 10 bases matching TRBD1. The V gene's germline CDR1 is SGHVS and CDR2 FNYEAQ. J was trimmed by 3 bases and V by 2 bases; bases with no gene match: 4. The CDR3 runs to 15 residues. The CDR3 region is CASSLMDRGNYEQYF. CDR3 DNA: TGTGCCAGCAGCTTAATGGACAGGGGGAACTACGAGCAGTACTTC.

The CDR3, as DNA: TGCGCCAGCAGCTTAGGGACTAGCGGGGCCCAAGAGACCCAGTACTTC. Encoded protein: CASSLGTSGAQETQYF. The genes are TRBV5-1 and TRBJ2-5; the match to TRBD2 covers 13 bases. Germline V lookup: CDR1 SGHRS, CDR2 YFSETQ. This CDR3 is built from 16 residues. With V trimmed by 2 bases and J by 1 base, 2 bases remained unmatched.

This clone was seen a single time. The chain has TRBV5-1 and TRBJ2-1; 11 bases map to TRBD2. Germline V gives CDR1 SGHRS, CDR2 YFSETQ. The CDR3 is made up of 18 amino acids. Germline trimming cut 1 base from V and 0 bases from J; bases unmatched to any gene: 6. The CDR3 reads CASSLTSGGESSYNEQFF. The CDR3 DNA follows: TGCGCCAGCAGCTTGACTAGCGGGGGCGAGAGCTCCTACAATGAGCAGTTCTTC.

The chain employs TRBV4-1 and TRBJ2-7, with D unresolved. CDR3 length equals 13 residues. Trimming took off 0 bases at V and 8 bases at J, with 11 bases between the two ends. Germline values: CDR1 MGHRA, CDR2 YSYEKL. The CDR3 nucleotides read TGCGCCAGCAGCCAAGATCTACCCCTCCAGCAGTACTTC. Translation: CASSQDLPLQQYF.

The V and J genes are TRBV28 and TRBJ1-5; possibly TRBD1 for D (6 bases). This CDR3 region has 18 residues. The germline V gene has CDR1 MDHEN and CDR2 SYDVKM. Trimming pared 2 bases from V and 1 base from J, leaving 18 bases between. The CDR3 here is CASSLSGVGGRSNQPQHF. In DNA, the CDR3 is TGTGCCAGCAGTTTAAGTGGTGTAGGGGGTAGGAGCAATCAGCCCCAGCATTTT.

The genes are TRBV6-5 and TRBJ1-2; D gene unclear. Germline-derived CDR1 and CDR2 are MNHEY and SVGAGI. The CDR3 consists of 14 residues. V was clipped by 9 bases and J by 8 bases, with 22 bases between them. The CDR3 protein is CASHGLTAILGYTF. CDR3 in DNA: TGTGCCAGTCATGGTCTTACAGCCATTCTAGGCTACACCTTC.

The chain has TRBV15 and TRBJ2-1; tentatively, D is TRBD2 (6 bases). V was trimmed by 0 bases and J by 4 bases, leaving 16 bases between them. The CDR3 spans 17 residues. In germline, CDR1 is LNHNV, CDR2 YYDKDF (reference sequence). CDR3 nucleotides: TGTGCCACCAGCAGAGAAGGGCTAAGCGGGTTGTACAATGAGCAGTTCTTC. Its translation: CATSREGLSGLYNEQFF.

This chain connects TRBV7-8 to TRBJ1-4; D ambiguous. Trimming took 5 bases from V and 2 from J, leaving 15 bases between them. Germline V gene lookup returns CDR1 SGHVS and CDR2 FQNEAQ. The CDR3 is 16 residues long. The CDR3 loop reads CASSPPRQPTNEKLFF. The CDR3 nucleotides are TGTGCCAGCAGCCCCCCGCGGCAGCCGACTAATGAAAAACTGTTTTTT.

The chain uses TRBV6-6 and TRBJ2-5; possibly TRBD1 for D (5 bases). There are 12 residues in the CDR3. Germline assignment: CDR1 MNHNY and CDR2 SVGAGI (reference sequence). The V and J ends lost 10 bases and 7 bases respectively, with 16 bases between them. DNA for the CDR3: TGTGCCATCGTTGCCTATCAGGGGACCCAGTACTTC. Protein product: CAIVAYQGTQYF.

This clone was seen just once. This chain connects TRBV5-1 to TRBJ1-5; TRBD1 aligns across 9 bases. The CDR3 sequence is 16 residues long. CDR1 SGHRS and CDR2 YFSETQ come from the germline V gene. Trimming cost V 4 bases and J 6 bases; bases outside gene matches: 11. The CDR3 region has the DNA TGCGCCAGCAGCCCCCAGGGACAGGGTGTCGGTCAGCCCCAGCATTTT. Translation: CASSPQGQGVGQPQHF.

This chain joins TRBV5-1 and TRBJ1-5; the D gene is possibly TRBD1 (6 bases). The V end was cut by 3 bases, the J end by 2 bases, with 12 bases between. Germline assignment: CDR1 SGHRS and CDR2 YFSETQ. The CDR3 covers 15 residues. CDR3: CASSSGVTGNQPQHF. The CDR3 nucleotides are TGCGCCAGCAGCTCAGGGGTTACGGGCAATCAGCCCCAGCATTTT.

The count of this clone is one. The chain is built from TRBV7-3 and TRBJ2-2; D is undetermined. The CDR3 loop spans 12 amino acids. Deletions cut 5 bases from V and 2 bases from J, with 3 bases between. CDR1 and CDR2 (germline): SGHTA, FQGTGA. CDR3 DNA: TGTGCCAGCAGCCTAAACACCGGGGAGCTGTTTTTT. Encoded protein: CASSLNTGELFF.

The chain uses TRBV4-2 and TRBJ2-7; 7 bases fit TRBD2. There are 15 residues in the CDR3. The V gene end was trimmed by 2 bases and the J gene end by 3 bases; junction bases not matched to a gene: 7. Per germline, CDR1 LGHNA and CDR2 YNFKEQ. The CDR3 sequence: CASSQPGAGDYEQYF. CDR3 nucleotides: TGTGCCAGCAGCCAACCAGGCGCGGGAGACTACGAGCAGTACTTC.

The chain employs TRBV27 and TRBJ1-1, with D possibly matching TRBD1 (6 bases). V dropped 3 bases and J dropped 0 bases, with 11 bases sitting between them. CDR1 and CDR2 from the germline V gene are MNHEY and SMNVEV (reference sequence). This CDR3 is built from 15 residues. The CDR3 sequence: CASSFGRGMNTEAFF. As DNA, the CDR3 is TGTGCCAGCAGTTTCGGCAGGGGAATGAACACTGAAGCTTTCTTT.

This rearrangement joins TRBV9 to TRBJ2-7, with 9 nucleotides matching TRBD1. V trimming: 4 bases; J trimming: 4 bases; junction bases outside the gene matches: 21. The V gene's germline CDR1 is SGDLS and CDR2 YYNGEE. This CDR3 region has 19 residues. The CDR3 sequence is CASSTDVTVRGQGGYEQYF. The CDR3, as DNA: TGTGCCAGCAGCACCGATGTTACCGTGAGGGGACAGGGAGGGTACGAGCAGTACTTC.